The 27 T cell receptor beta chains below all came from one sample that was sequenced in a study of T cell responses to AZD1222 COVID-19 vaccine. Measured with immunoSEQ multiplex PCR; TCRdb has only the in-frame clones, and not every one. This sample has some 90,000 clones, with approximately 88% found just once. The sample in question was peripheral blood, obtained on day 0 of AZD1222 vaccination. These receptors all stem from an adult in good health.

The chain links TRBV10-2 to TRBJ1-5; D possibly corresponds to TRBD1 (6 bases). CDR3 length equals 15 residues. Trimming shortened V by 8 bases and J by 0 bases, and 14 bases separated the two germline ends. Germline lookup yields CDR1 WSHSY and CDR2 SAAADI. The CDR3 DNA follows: TGCGCCAGCCTGGACAGCATACTTAGCAATCAGCCCCAGCATTTT. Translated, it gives CASLDSILSNQPQHF.

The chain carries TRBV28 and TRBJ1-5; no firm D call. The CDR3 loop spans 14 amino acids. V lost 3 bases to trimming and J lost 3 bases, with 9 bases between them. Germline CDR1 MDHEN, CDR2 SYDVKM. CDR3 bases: TGTGCCAGCAGTTTCAAGGCAGACAATCAGCCCCAGCATTTT. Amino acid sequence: CASSFKADNQPQHF.

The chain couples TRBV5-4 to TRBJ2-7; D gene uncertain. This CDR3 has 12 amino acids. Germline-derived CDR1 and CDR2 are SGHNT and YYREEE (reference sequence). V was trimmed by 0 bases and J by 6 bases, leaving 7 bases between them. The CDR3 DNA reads TGTGCCAGCAGCTTGGTTTCATCCGAGCAGTACTTC. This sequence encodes CASSLVSSEQYF.

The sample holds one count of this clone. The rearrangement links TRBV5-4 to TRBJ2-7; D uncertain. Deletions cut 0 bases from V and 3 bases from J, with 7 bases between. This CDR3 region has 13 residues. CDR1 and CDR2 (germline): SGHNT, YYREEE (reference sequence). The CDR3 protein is CASSLESVYEQYF. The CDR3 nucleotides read TGTGCCAGCAGCTTGGAAAGTGTCTACGAGCAGTACTTC.

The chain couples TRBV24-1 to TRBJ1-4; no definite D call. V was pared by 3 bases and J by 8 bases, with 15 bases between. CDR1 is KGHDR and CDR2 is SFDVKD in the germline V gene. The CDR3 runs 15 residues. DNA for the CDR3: TGTGCCACCAGTGATCCAAGGACGTCTCACGAAAAACTGTTTTTT. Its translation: CATSDPRTSHEKLFF.

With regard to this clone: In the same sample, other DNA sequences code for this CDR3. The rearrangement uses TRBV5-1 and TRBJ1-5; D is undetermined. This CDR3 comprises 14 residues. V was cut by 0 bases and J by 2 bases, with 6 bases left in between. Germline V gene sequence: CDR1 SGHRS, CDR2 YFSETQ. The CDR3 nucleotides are TGCGCCAGCAGCTTGGTAGGTGGCAATCAGCCCCAGCATTTT. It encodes CASSLVGGNQPQHF.

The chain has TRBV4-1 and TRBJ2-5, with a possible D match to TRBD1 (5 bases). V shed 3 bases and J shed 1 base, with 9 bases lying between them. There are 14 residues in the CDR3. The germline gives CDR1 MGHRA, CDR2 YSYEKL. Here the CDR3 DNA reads TGCGCCAGCAGCCACCCTAGGGGCCAAGAGACCCAGTACTTC. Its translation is CASSHPRGQETQYF.

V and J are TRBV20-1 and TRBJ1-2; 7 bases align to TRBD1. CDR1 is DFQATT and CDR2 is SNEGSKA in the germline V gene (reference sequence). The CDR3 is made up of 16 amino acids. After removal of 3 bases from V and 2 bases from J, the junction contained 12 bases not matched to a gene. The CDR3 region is CSASWGQQSPNYGYTF. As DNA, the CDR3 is TGCAGTGCTAGTTGGGGACAGCAGTCTCCCAACTATGGCTACACCTTC.

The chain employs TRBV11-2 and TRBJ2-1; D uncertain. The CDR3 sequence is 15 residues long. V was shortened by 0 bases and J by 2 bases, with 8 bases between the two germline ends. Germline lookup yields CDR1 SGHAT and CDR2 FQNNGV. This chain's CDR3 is CASSLDQRPYNEQFF. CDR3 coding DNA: TGTGCCAGCAGCTTAGACCAGCGTCCCTACAATGAGCAGTTCTTC. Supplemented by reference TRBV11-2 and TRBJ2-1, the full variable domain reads EAGVAQSPRYKIIEKRQSVAFWCNPISGHATLYWYQQILGQGPKLLIQFQNNGVVDDSQLPKDRFSAERLKGVDSTLKIQPAKLEDSAVYLCASSLDQRPYNEQFFGPGTRLTVL.

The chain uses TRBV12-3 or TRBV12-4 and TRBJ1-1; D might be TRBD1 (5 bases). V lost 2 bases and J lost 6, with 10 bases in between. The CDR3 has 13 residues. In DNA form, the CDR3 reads TGTGCCAGCAGTTTAAGTGTGGGGGCTGAAGCTTTCTTT. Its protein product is CASSLSVGAEAFF.

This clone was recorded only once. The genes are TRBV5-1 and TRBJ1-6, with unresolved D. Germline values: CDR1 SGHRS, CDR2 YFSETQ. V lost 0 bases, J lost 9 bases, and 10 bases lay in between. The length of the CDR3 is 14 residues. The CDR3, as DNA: TGCGCCAGCAGCTTGGGGTTTTTGGGTTCACCCCTCCACTTT. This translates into CASSLGFLGSPLHF.

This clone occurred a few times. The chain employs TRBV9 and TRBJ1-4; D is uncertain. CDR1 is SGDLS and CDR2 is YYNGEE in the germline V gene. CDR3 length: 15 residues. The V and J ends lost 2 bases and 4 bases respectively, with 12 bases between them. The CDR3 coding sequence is TGTGCCAGCAGCGTGTCGGGGTACATTAATGAAAAACTGTTTTTT. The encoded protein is CASSVSGYINEKLFF.

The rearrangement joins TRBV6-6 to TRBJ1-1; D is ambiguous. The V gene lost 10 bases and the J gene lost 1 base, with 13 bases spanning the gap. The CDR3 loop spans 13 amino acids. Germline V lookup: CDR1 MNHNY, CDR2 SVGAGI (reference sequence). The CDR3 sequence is CATFRGENTEAFF. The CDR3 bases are TGTGCCACCTTTCGTGGGGAGAACACTGAAGCTTTCTTT.

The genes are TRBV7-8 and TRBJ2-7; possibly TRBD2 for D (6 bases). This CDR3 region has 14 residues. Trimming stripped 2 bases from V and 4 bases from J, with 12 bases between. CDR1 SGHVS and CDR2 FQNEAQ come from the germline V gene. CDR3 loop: CASSLTGVGYEQYF. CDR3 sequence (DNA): TGTGCCAGCAGCTTAACGGGAGTTGGTTACGAGCAGTACTTC.

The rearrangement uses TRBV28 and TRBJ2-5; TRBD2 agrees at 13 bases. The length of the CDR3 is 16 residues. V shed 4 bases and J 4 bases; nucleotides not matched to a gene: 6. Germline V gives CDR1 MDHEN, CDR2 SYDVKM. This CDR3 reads CASSSHTSGGAETQYF. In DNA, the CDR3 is TGTGCCAGCAGTTCCCACACTAGCGGGGGGGCAGAGACCCAGTACTTC.

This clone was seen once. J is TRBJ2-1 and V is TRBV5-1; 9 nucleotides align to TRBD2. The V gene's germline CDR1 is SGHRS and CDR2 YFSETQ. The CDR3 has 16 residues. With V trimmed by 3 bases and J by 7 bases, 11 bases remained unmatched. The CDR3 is CASSYPSSGMANEQFF. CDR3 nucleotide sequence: TGCGCCAGCAGCTACCCGTCTAGCGGGATGGCGAATGAGCAGTTCTTC.

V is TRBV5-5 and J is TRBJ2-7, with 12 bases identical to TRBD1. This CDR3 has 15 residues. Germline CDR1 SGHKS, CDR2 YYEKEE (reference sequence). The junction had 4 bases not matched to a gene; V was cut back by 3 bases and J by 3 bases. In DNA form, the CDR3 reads TGTGCCAGCAGCTGGGACAGGGGGCCCAACTACGAGCAGTACTTC. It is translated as CASSWDRGPNYEQYF.

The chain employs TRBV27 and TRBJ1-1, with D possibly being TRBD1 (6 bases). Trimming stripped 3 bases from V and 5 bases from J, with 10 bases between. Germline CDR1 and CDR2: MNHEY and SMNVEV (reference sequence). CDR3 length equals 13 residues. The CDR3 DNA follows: TGTGCCAGCAGTTTCAGGGGATATACTGAAGCTTTCTTT. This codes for CASSFRGYTEAFF.

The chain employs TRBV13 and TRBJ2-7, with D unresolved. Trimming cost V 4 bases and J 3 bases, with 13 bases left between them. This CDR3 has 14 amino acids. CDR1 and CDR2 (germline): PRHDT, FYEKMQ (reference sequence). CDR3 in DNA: TGTGCCAGCAGCTCCTGGGCCGCCGACTACGAGCAGTACTTC. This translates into CASSSWAADYEQYF.

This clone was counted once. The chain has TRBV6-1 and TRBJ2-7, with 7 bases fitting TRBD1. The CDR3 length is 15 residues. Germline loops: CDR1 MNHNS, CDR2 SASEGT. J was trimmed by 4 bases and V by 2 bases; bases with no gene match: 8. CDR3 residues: CASSEIRGQHYEQYF. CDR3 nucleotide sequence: TGTGCCAGCAGTGAAATAAGGGGACAGCATTACGAGCAGTACTTC.

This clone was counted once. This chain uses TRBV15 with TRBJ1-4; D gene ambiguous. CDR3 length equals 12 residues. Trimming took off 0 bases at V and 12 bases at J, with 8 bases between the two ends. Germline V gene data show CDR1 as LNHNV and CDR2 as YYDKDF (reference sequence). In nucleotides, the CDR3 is TGTGCCACCAGCAGAGAGAGGACGGAACTGTTTTTT. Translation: CATSRERTELFF.

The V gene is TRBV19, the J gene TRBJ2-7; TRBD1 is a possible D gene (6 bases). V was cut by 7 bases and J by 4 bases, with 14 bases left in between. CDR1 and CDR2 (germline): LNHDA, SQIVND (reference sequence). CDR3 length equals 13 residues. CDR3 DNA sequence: TGTGCCAGTACGACAGGCCCCCTGTACGAGCAGTACTTC. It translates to CASTTGPLYEQYF.

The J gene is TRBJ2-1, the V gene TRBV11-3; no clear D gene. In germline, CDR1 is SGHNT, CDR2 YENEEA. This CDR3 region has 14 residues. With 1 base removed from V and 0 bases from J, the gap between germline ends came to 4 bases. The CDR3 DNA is TGTGCCAGCAGCTTAGGGAGCTCCTACAATGAGCAGTTCTTC. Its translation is CASSLGSSYNEQFF.

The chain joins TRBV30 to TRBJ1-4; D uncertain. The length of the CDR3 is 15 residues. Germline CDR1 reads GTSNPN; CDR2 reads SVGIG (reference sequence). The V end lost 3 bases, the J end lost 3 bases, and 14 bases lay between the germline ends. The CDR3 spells CAWRIISPSNEKLFF. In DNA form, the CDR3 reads TGTGCCTGGAGGATTATCTCCCCTTCTAATGAAAAACTGTTTTTT.

The CDR3 nucleotides read TGTGCCAGCAGCTTAATGGGGACAGATCAAAACTATGGCTACACCTTC. It is translated as CASSLMGTDQNYGYTF. The chain is built from TRBV7-2 and TRBJ1-2, with 7 bases identical to TRBD1. Losses at the gene ends were 2 bases for V and 2 bases for J; bases not matched to a gene: 8. CDR3 length equals 16 residues. CDR1 is SGHTA, CDR2 FQGNSA, per germline.

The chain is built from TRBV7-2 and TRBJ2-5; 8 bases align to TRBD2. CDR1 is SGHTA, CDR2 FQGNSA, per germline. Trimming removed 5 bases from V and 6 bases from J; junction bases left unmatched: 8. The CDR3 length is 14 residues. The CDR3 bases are TGTGCCAGCAGCCACCCCGCGGGGGGCAAGACCCAGTACTTC. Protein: CASSHPAGGKTQYF.

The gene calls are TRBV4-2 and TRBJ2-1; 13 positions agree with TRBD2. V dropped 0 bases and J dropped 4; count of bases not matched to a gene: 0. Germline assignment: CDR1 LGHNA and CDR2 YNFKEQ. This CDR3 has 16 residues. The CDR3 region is CASSQELAGGYNEQFF. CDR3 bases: TGTGCCAGCAGCCAAGAACTAGCGGGAGGGTACAATGAGCAGTTCTTC.